This TCR beta chain came from a study of blood T cells in healthy people across ages (dated by TCRdb to about 2015). About the investigation overall: In model experiments, template switching captured about one uniquely barcoded TCR beta cDNA molecule for every two T cells. Age-related changes in TCR beta repertoire diversity were measured in the study by deep sequencing normalized with unique cDNA molecular identifiers. Donors were grouped into four age groups: young (average 16 years), middle-aged (39), aged (about 59) and long-lived (82). To avoid experimental bias, donors of different ages were distributed randomly across sequencing lanes. The study analyzed two additional independent replicas of 1 million unique cDNA reads from the same blood draw for two donors, one aged 18 to 30 and one aged 80 or older. Results the study describes overall, beyond this receptor: There was a strong correlation between observed TCR beta diversity and the percentage of naive T cells measured by flow cytometry. Conclusive comparison of naive and antigen-experienced compartments was prevented by the profiling of bulk unsorted PBMCs. Because donor CMV infection status was unknown, age-related changes in expanded clonotypes were potentially confounded. Total diversity estimates from one million sequenced T cells were considered lower bounds and underestimates. As age increased, observed TCR beta diversity per million T cells dropped in a roughly linear way, and a significant reduction was already evident by age about 40. Compared with the aged group, more naive CD4+ T cells, fewer expanded clones and increased TCR diversity were shown by the long-lived group, suggesting age selection.

Systemically healthy Caucasian individuals from Russia, 39 in total and aged roughly 6 to 100 years, were included as donors. Around 9.7 milliliters of peripheral blood were collected from each donor into EDTA-treated Vacutainer tubes. PBMCs were isolated by Ficoll-Paque density-gradient centrifugation, with at least 6 million obtained per sample. Total RNA, at least 6 micrograms per sample, was extracted from PBMCs with Trizol reagent. Naive CD45RAhigh/CD27high T cell percentages were measured by flow cytometry on a PBMC aliquot from every donor. For CDR1 and CDR2, the germline V gene lists MNHEY and SVGAGI. Germline trimming amounts to 8 bases on V and 11 bases on J, with 18 as the count of junction bases outside the gene matches. The CDR3 runs 15 amino acids, cysteine and phenylalanine included. CDR3 DNA is the only sequence kept; it has 45 bases, read in frame from the first base. Details on this clonotype: Its recognized antigen is unknown. It may be a read error: a sequence one base away is much more abundant.

Receptor amplification or capture employed 5' RACE. Sequenced using an Illumina HiSeq 2500. A second PCR of roughly 7 to 11 cycles was run with a J-beta primer mix and a sample-barcoded 5' primer. Each TCR beta cDNA molecule received a unique molecular identifier from a template-switch 5' adaptor carrying 12 random nucleotides. Each sample yielded at least 2.5 million CDR3-containing paired-end reads. All of the RNA was converted into first-strand cDNA using the Mint cDNA synthesis kit, with a TRBC-specific oligonucleotide serving as the primer. After uracil-DNA glycosylase treatment, a first 18-cycle PCR used universal primers M1SS and BC2_uni_R on all cDNA. On the authors' methods: Each sample was normalized by randomly selecting 1 million high-quality reads, each carrying a distinct molecular identifier. Reads sharing molecular identifiers were discarded rather than binned into consensus sequences. MiTCR, set to a Q25 quality threshold and the strictest error-elimination algorithm, was used for CDR3 identification, clonotype clustering and error correction. A nonparametric unseen species model with Euler transformation was used to estimate lower-bound total TCR beta diversity. TCRdb reran the public reads through fastp at Q25 and MiXCR, keeping productive beta chains. Rows matching on CDR3 protein sequence are summarized as one entry with the most common DNA and genes. V and J calls and clone size were set by TCRdb, not the authors. The sample records about 650,000 distinct CDR3 sequences, over 40% of which are singletons. The ten largest clonotypes hold about 14% of the sample.

The V and J genes are TRBV6-5 and TRBJ2-5; TRBD1 aligns with 9 central bases. Sequencing was carried out using blood. This sequence originates from an elderly woman in good health. The nucleotide sequence is given as TGTGCCAGCTGGGGGGGGGGACAGGGTCTTCATGAGCAGTACTTC. Its translation is CASWGGGQGLHEQYF.